The subject of this entry is one TCR beta chain. The sample is drawn from a study of blood T cell repertoires in COVID-19. The overall study: Collection of acute and convalescent COVID-19 samples took place in the United States, Italy and Spain. The cDNA or gDNA used as material had been derived from T cells, B-cell-depleted T cells, or PBMCs.

V shed 7 bases and J shed 0 bases, with 13 bases lying between them. The CDR3 loop spans 15 amino acids. Germline V lookup: CDR1 MNHEY, CDR2 SVGAGI. Seattle enrolled patients during active infection and tracked them longitudinally. Authors' processing steps: From reference gene primer amplification, estimates of nucleated cell counts were derived. Clones were read by immunoSEQ multiplex PCR, and TCRdb kept only the in-frame ones, dropping some. Clonal size and the V and J genes are those of that table, whereas D and trimming came from the DNA. This sample has 200,000 to 300,000 clones; 86% occur once, and the top ten carry roughly 5.2%.

The sequence was collected from a woman aged 80 or older with COVID-19, enrolled during active disease. V is TRBV6-5 and J is TRBJ1-5, with D possibly matching TRBD1 (5 bases). Material for sequencing was peripheral blood. CDR3 DNA sequence: TGTGCCAGCACCGTGACAGACAATAGCAATCAGCCCCAGCATTTT. Its translation: CASTVTDNSNQPQHF.